The 3 T cell receptor beta chains reported below all come from one sample, sequenced in a study of blood T cell repertoires in COVID-19. Produced via immunoSEQ multiplex PCR; TCRdb's table is partial and in-frame only. The repertoire holds 150,000 or so clones, with 70% to 90% as singletons. Sequenced material: PBMCs or T cells enriched from blood (not recorded which). These receptors originate from a woman in her fifties or sixties who had recovered from COVID-19.

CDR3 residues: CASSLKQGANYGYTF. The CDR3 DNA is TGTGCCAGCAGTCTCAAACAGGGGGCGAACTATGGCTACACCTTC. This chain links TRBV2 with TRBJ1-2, with 9 positions matching TRBD1. Germline CDR1 SNHLY, CDR2 FYNNEI. The CDR3 has 15 amino acids. V shed 5 bases, J shed 2 bases, and the junction held 6 bases outside the gene matches.

The chain recombines TRBV19 with TRBJ2-2, with 9 bases identical to TRBD2. Germline V gives CDR1 LNHDA, CDR2 SQIVND (reference sequence). The trim removed 3 bases at V and 1 base at J, leaving 3 bases unmatched. The CDR3 consists of 16 residues. Written as DNA, the CDR3 is TGTGCCAGTAGTATGCGCGGGGGGGTGAACACCGGGGAGCTGTTTTTT. Encoded protein: CASSMRGGVNTGELFF.

Comments on this clone: One end of the junction fails to match germline, which may point to a read error. The chain employs TRBV7-7 and TRBJ2-2; D is possibly TRBD2 (6 bases). There are 17 residues in the CDR3. Germline V gives CDR1 SSHAT, CDR2 FNYEAQ (reference sequence). The chain's CDR3 is CASSPARGGSNTGELFF. The CDR3 DNA reads as TGTGCTAGCAGCCCGGCCCGGGGAGGAAGTAACACCGGGGAGCTGTTTTTT.